The 2 T cell receptor beta chains in this list originate from one sample, sequenced in a study of T cell responses to AZD1222 COVID-19 vaccine. Sequenced by immunoSEQ multiplex PCR; TCRdb stores in-frame clones only, minus some. The table has approximately 120,000 clones, roughly 90% seen once; the top ten hold roughly 1.6%. The sample was peripheral blood, taken on day 0 of AZD1222 vaccination. The source is an adult in good health.

J is TRBJ1-2 and V is TRBV7-8, with 9 bases fitting TRBD1. Losses at the gene ends were 2 bases for V and 3 bases for J; bases not matched to a gene: 7. CDR3 length: 16 amino acids. In germline, CDR1 is SGHVS, CDR2 FQNEAQ. For the CDR3, the DNA is TGTGCCAGCAGCTTAACGGGGACAGGGTTCGACTATGGCTACACCTTC. It translates to CASSLTGTGFDYGYTF.

V and J are TRBV28 and TRBJ1-1, with D perhaps TRBD1 (6 bases). Trimming took off 3 bases at V and 4 bases at J, with 12 bases between the two ends. Germline V gene lookup returns CDR1 MDHEN and CDR2 SYDVKM. The length of the CDR3 is 14 residues. This CDR3 is CASSFVRGATEAFF. The CDR3 coding sequence is TGTGCCAGCAGTTTTGTTAGGGGGGCCACTGAAGCTTTCTTT. Full variable domain (missing parts from reference TRBV28 and TRBJ1-1): DVKVTQSSRYLVKRTGEKVFLECVQDMDHENMFWYRQDPGLGLRLIYFSYDVKMKEKGDIPEGYSVSREKKERFSLILESASTNQTSMYLCASSFVRGATEAFFGQGTRLTVV.